A selection of T cell receptor beta chains follows, all from one sample in a study of blood T cell repertoires in COVID-19. Repertoires were generated with immunoSEQ multiplex PCR, while TCRdb's copy carries only in-frame clones and drops some. The sample lists 350,000 or so clones, more than 70% seen once, with 8.5% to 12% in the top ten. The sample consisted of peripheral blood. The receptors here all came from a woman aged 25-40 years with COVID-19, enrolled during active disease. CDR3s include the opening cysteine and the closing phenylalanine or tryptophan. D genes are given only for firm matches. Only some rows state a clone size, as once, few, many or a class for expanded clones.

j_gene | d_gene | abundance | v_gene | CDR3aa | CDR3nt
TRBJ2-2 | - | - | TRBV4-1 | CASSQDLLRRELFF | TGCGCCAGCAGCCAAGACTTACTTCGCCGGGAGCTGTTTTTT
TRBJ2-1 | - | - | TRBV9 | CASSPTPGVGEQFF | TGTGCCAGCAGCCCTACCCCGGGGGTTGGTGAGCAGTTCTTC
TRBJ2-1 | - | - | TRBV5-1 | CASSFGAEENEQFF | TGCGCCAGCAGCTTCGGAGCGGAAGAAAATGAGCAGTTCTTC
TRBJ2-7 | - | - | TRBV14 | CASSHLSYEQYF | TGTGCCAGCAGCCACCTAAGCTACGAGCAGTACTTC
TRBJ2-7 | TRBD1 | - | TRBV5-1 | CASSSGWGRGIYEQYF | TGCGCCAGCAGCTCCGGATGGGGCAGGGGGATCTACGAGCAGTACTTC
TRBJ2-6 | TRBD1 | - | TRBV29-1 | CSVAGQGAPGANVLTF | TGCAGCGTTGCTGGACAGGGGGCGCCCGGGGCCAACGTCCTGACTTTC
TRBJ1-2 | - | - | TRBV7-8 | CASSLRGNYGYTF | TGTGCCAGCAGCTTACGGGGAAACTATGGCTACACCTTC
TRBJ2-5 | - | - | TRBV5-1 | CASSPRAEETQYF | TGCGCCAGCAGCCCCAGAGCGGAAGAGACCCAGTACTTC
TRBJ2-5 | TRBD2 | - | TRBV28 | CASSSRLAGVGETQYF | TGTGCCAGCAGTTCCCGACTAGCGGGAGTGGGGGAGACCCAGTACTTC
TRBJ2-3 | TRBD2 | - | TRBV24-1 | CATSDLPPGRGTDTQYF | TGTGCCACCAGTGATTTGCCCCCCGGGAGGGGCACAGATACGCAGTATTTT
TRBJ2-2 | TRBD2 | - | TRBV19 | CASRRLAGTGELFF | TGTGCCAGTAGACGGCTAGCGGGAACCGGGGAGCTGTTTTTT
TRBJ2-1 | - | - | TRBV18 | CASSPLLGDEQFF | TGTGCCAGCTCACCACTTTTGGGAGATGAGCAGTTCTTC
TRBJ2-3 | - | - | TRBV6-1 | CASSEVRSTDTQYF | TGTGCCAGCAGTGAAGTTCGGTCCACAGATACGCAGTATTTT
TRBJ2-3 | - | - | TRBV5-1 | CASGDRRGLPTDTQYF | TGCGCCAGCGGGGATAGGAGGGGACTCCCAACAGATACGCAGTATTTT
TRBJ2-1 | - | - | TRBV10-3 | CAISERGAANNEQFF | TGTGCCATCAGTGAGCGGGGGGCGGCGAACAATGAGCAGTTCTTC
TRBJ2-7 | TRBD1 | - | TRBV4-3 | CASSQAGTGARKEQYF | TGCGCCAGCAGCCAAGCTGGGACAGGGGCTCGGAAGGAGCAGTACTTC
TRBJ2-3 | TRBD2 | - | TRBV6-6 | CASSYGGGPDTDTQYF | TGTGCCAGCAGTTACGGGGGAGGGCCGGACACAGATACGCAGTATTTT
TRBJ2-1 | - | - | TRBV27 | CASSDSSYNEQFF | TGTGCCAGCAGCGATAGCTCCTACAATGAGCAGTTCTTC
TRBJ1-1 | - | - | TRBV9 | CASGKGGNTEAFF | TGTGCCAGCGGTAAAGGGGGAAACACTGAAGCTTTCTTT
TRBJ2-1 | - | - | TRBV2 | CASSEAPQGSYNEQFF | TGTGCCAGCAGTGAAGCACCTCAGGGTTCCTACAATGAGCAGTTCTTC
TRBJ2-7 | - | once | TRBV2 | CASSGMTGLSYEQYF | TGTGCCAGCAGTGGGATGACAGGCCTCTCCTACGAGCAGTACTTC
TRBJ1-1 | - | once | TRBV7-3 | CASSSRWNTEAFF | TGTGCCAGCAGCTCGAGATGGAACACTGAAGCTTTCTTT
TRBJ1-5 | - | - | TRBV30 | CAWSVLPGSNQPQHF | TGTGCCTGGAGTGTACTTCCAGGTAGCAATCAGCCCCAGCATTTT
TRBJ2-7 | TRBD1 | - | TRBV7-8 | CASSATGEYEQYF | TGTGCCAGCAGCGCAACAGGGGAGTACGAGCAGTACTTC
TRBJ1-2 | - | - | TRBV30 | CAWSHLTGWGYGYTF | TGTGCCTGGAGTCATTTAACAGGGTGGGGGTATGGCTACACCTTC
TRBJ1-2 | TRBD1 | - | TRBV28 | CASSSPTGNYGYTF | TGTGCCAGCAGTTCGCCGACAGGGAACTATGGCTACACCTTC
TRBJ2-1 | TRBD2 | - | TRBV27 | CASSSGLARFGQFF | TGTGCCAGCAGTTCCGGACTAGCCCGGTTCGGGCAGTTCTTC
TRBJ1-4 | - | few | TRBV4-1 | CASSQSSQGKLFF | TGCGCCAGCAGCCAATCGAGCCAGGGAAAACTGTTTTTT
TRBJ1-2 | - | - | TRBV6-5 | CASSYSSGYTF | TGTGCCAGCAGTTACTCATCAGGCTACACCTTC
TRBJ1-1 | TRBD1 | - | TRBV2 | CASSGRGQGNAEAFF | TGTGCCAGCAGTGGAAGGGGACAGGGAAATGCTGAAGCTTTCTTT
TRBJ1-2 | TRBD1 | - | TRBV7-2 | CASSPRPGQGDYGYTF | TGTGCCAGCAGCCCCCGCCCGGGACAGGGGGACTATGGCTACACCTTC
TRBJ2-7 | - | - | TRBV19 | CASSIWGQGGTYEQYF | TGTGCCAGTAGTATCTGGGGCCAGGGAGGAACCTACGAGCAGTACTTC
TRBJ2-1 | TRBD1 | - | TRBV27 | CASSAERGRVSEQFF | TGTGCCAGCAGTGCCGAGAGGGGGCGCGTTAGTGAGCAGTTCTTC
TRBJ2-3 | - | - | TRBV3-1/TRBV3-2 | CASSLSLISDTQYF | TGTGCCAGCAGCCTTAGTCTCATCTCAGATACGCAGTATTTT
TRBJ2-7 | - | - | TRBV13 | CASSPADYEQYF | TGTGCCAGCAGCCCTGCAGATTACGAGCAGTACTTC
TRBJ2-7 | TRBD2 | - | TRBV7-8 | CASSFGEGRVAGLGEQYF | TGTGCCAGCAGCTTTGGGGAGGGCCGGGTTGCCGGGTTGGGGGAGCAGTACTTC
TRBJ2-2 | - | - | TRBV11-3 | CASSLDSARVAGELFF | TGTGCCAGCAGCTTAGATTCAGCCAGGGTGGCCGGGGAGCTGTTTTTT
TRBJ2-1 | TRBD2 | - | TRBV6-5 | CASSKGRAGSGEQFF | TGTGCCAGCAGTAAGGGGAGAGCGGGGTCCGGGGAGCAGTTCTTC
TRBJ1-5 | - | few | TRBV19 | CASSIWQGLRGQPQHF | TGTGCCAGTAGTATTTGGCAAGGACTTCGGGGGCAGCCCCAGCATTTT
TRBJ1-6 | - | - | TRBV2 | CASTLGGDNSPLHF | TGTGCCAGCACCCTAGGAGGGGATAATTCACCCCTCCACTTT
TRBJ1-4 | - | - | TRBV15 | CATSRTPGRGGNEKLFF | TGTGCCACCAGCAGAACCCCAGGGCGAGGCGGAAATGAAAAACTGTTTTTT
TRBJ1-2 | - | - | TRBV10-3 | CAISPQGPGGYTF | TGTGCCATCAGCCCACAGGGACCTGGGGGCTACACCTTC
TRBJ2-3 | TRBD1 | - | TRBV7-3 | CASSLFTGGTDTQYF | TGTGCCAGCAGCTTATTTACAGGGGGGACAGATACGCAGTATTTT
TRBJ1-1 | TRBD1 | - | TRBV2 | CASTDRGQTEAFF | TGTGCCAGTACGGACAGGGGGCAAACTGAAGCTTTCTTT
TRBJ1-5 | - | - | TRBV6-1 | CASSEARFSNQPQHF | TGTGCCAGCAGTGAAGCGCGGTTTAGCAATCAGCCCCAGCATTTT
TRBJ1-5 | - | - | TRBV28 | CASVGSVGSSQPQHF | TGTGCCAGCGTGGGGAGCGTGGGGAGCAGTCAGCCCCAGCATTTT
TRBJ1-2 | TRBD1 | - | TRBV6-5 | CASSYSASGQEHGYTF | TGTGCCAGCAGTTACTCTGCCTCGGGACAGGAGCATGGCTACACCTTC
TRBJ1-5 | TRBD1 | once | TRBV19 | CASGRGTGSMGNQPQHF | TGTGCCAGTGGGAGGGGGACAGGCTCCATGGGGAATCAGCCCCAGCATTTT
TRBJ2-7 | TRBD2 | few | TRBV10-3 | CAISGRAGRSYEQYF | TGTGCCATCAGCGGCAGGGCCGGGAGGTCCTACGAGCAGTACTTC
TRBJ1-5 | - | - | TRBV7-2 | CASSPQAGDSNQPQHF | TGTGCCAGCAGCCCCCAGGCGGGGGATAGCAATCAGCCCCAGCATTTT
TRBJ2-3 | TRBD2 | - | TRBV10-1 | CASSRTSGSTDTQYF | TGCGCCAGCAGTCGGACTAGCGGGAGCACAGATACGCAGTATTTT
TRBJ1-4 | - | - | TRBV30 | CAWSNGATNEKLFF | TGTGCCTGGAGTAACGGAGCAACTAATGAAAAACTGTTTTTT
TRBJ1-5 | TRBD1 | - | TRBV28 | CASSKGQVGQPQHF | TGTGCCAGCAGTAAGGGACAGGTCGGACAGCCCCAGCATTTT
TRBJ2-7 | - | - | TRBV19 | CASSIARGYEQYF | TGTGCCAGTAGTATAGCCAGGGGTTACGAGCAGTACTTC
TRBJ2-7 | - | - | TRBV19 | CAIAKSGNRFDEQYF | TGTGCCATAGCTAAGTCAGGGAATCGTTTCGACGAGCAGTACTTC
TRBJ2-7 | TRBD2 | - | TRBV29-1 | CSARTSGDYEQYF | TGCAGCGCCCGGACTAGCGGAGACTACGAGCAGTACTTC
TRBJ1-5 | - | - | TRBV3-1/TRBV3-2 | CASSQAGGPRNNQPQHF | TGTGCCAGCAGCCAAGCGGGGGGACCCCGGAATAATCAGCCCCAGCATTTT
TRBJ2-5 | TRBD2 | - | TRBV9 | CASSVGGRAQETQYF | TGTGCCAGCAGCGTGGGCGGGAGGGCCCAAGAGACCCAGTACTTC
TRBJ2-3 | - | - | TRBV9 | CASSPREGSTDTQYF | TGTGCCAGCAGCCCCCGCGAGGGATCGACAGATACGCAGTATTTT
TRBJ2-7 | TRBD1 | - | TRBV9 | CASSVGQGAYEQYF | TGTGCCAGCAGCGTAGGACAGGGGGCATACGAGCAGTACTTC